This passage covers 17 T cell receptor beta chains from one sample sequenced in a study of blood T cell repertoires in COVID-19. Assay used: immunoSEQ multiplex PCR; TCRdb lists only in-frame clones, some missing. The table has more than 150,000 clones, more than 75% seen once. Material: peripheral blood. Every receptor here comes from a man aged 40-50 years with active or convalescent COVID-19.

This rearrangement joins TRBV27 to TRBJ1-2; TRBD1 is a possible D gene (6 bases). The CDR3 extends over 15 amino acids. The V end was cut by 6 bases, the J end by 4 bases, with 18 bases between. Germline V gene lookup returns CDR1 MNHEY and CDR2 SMNVEV (reference sequence). CDR3 sequence reads: CASSSLGDTAYGYTF. The CDR3 nucleotides read TGTGCCAGCAGCTCACTCGGGGACACCGCCTATGGCTACACCTTC.

The rearrangement joins TRBV28 to TRBJ2-1; TRBD1 is a possible D gene (6 bases). CDR3 length: 15 residues. V dropped 5 bases and J dropped 0 bases, with 11 bases sitting between them. Germline CDR1 and CDR2: MDHEN and SYDVKM. CDR3 bases: TGTGCCAGCAGTCTCGACAGGAGCTCCTACAATGAGCAGTTCTTC. Translation gives CASSLDRSSYNEQFF.

The rearrangement joins TRBV11-2 to TRBJ1-5; D possibly corresponds to TRBD1 (5 bases). CDR1 and CDR2 from the germline V gene are SGHAT and FQNNGV. V was cut by 0 bases and J by 7 bases, with 13 bases left in between. The CDR3 has 15 residues. The CDR3 spells CASSLESGLGQPQHF. DNA for the CDR3: TGTGCCAGCAGCTTAGAGTCAGGGTTGGGACAGCCCCAGCATTTT.

The V gene is TRBV19, the J gene TRBJ1-5, with 7 bases lining up with TRBD1. V lost 5 bases to trimming and J lost 9 bases; unmatched junction nucleotides: 10. CDR3 size: 14 residues. The V gene's germline CDR1 is LNHDA and CDR2 SQIVND (reference sequence). The CDR3: CASSPRQGQWPQHF. The CDR3 coding sequence is TGTGCCAGTAGTCCGAGACAGGGCCAATGGCCCCAGCATTTT.

As concerns this clone: The same CDR3 is also encoded by other DNA sequences in this sample. The rearrangement joins TRBV9 to TRBJ1-1; D uncertain. Trimming shortened V by 0 bases and J by 0 bases, and 6 bases separated the two germline ends. Germline V lookup: CDR1 SGDLS, CDR2 YYNGEE. The CDR3 covers 14 residues. Here the CDR3 DNA reads TGTGCCAGCAGCGTAGGGGGAGTGAACACTGAAGCTTTCTTT. It is translated as CASSVGGVNTEAFF. Based on the CDR3 plus reference TRBV9 and TRBJ1-1, the full variable domain is DSGVTQTPKHLITATGQRVTLRCSPRSGDLSVYWYQQSLDQGLQFLIQYYNGEERAKGNILERFSAQQFPDLHSELNLSSLELGDSALYFCASSVGGVNTEAFFGQGTRLTVV.

This clone was found once. The gene calls are TRBV15 and TRBJ2-7, with TRBD1 matching over 8 bases. The CDR3 loop spans 14 amino acids. The ends lost 4 bases at V and 5 bases at J; junction bases unmatched: 7. Germline CDR1 is LNHNV and CDR2 is YYDKDF (reference sequence). The CDR3: CATSTRTGLDEQYF. DNA of the CDR3: TGTGCCACCAGCACCCGGACAGGGCTAGACGAGCAGTACTTC.

The DNA for the CDR3 is TGCGCCAGCAGCATAACAGGGGGGACTGAAGCTTTCTTT. This encodes CASSITGGTEAFF. The V and J genes are TRBV4-1 and TRBJ1-1; 8 bases are shared with TRBD1. The CDR3 has 13 residues. From germline, CDR1 is MGHRA and CDR2 YSYEKL. The J segment lost 5 bases and the V segment lost 5 bases, leaving 4 bases of the junction unmatched.

This clone was detected only once. V is TRBV3-1 (or the pseudogene TRBV3-2) and J is TRBJ2-7; D unclear. This CDR3 has 14 residues. Trimming stripped 0 bases from V and 0 bases from J, with 6 bases between. Germline CDR1 LGHDT, CDR2 YNNKEL (reference sequence). The CDR3 region is CASSQDAVSYEQYF. The DNA of the CDR3 is TGTGCCAGCAGCCAAGATGCGGTCTCCTACGAGCAGTACTTC.

V usage is TRBV7-6 and J usage is TRBJ2-7; TRBD2 is a possible D gene (5 bases). This CDR3 has 15 amino acids. The V end lost 0 bases, the J end lost 2 bases, and 11 bases lay between the germline ends. Germline V CDR1 and CDR2: SGHVS, FNYEAQ. CDR3 in amino acids: CASSLAAGRAYEQYF. The CDR3, as DNA: TGTGCCAGCAGCTTAGCCGCGGGCAGAGCCTACGAGCAGTACTTC.

The CDR3 DNA reads TGTGCCAGCAGCGAAGGGGGCGCAGACACTGAAGCTTTCTTT. This gives the protein CASSEGGADTEAFF. The chain joins TRBV3-1 (or the pseudogene TRBV3-2) to TRBJ1-1, with 7 bases fitting TRBD1. Per the germline V gene, CDR1 is LGHDT and CDR2 is YNNKEL (reference sequence). CDR3 length equals 14 residues. J lost 3 bases, V lost 5 bases, and 6 bases had no gene match.

This clone was recorded a few times. V is TRBV7-8 and J is TRBJ2-7; D perhaps matches TRBD1 (5 bases). From germline, CDR1 is SGHVS and CDR2 FQNEAQ. The CDR3 has 14 residues. Trimming removed 1 base at V and 3 bases at J, with 10 bases between. DNA of the CDR3: TGTGCCAGCAGCTTAGGTGCCAGGGTCTACGAGCAGTACTTC. Protein product: CASSLGARVYEQYF.

The CDR3 loop reads CASSWHSPLHF. CDR3 DNA: TGTGCCAGCAGTTGGCATTCACCCCTCCACTTT. The rearrangement joins TRBV28 to TRBJ1-6; D not certain. The V and J ends lost 4 bases and 8 bases respectively, with 3 bases between them. The CDR3 spans 11 residues. CDR1 MDHEN and CDR2 SYDVKM come from the germline V gene.

The V and J genes are TRBV11-3 and TRBJ2-5, with a weak D call TRBD2 (7 bases). V lost 3 bases and J lost 4, with 9 bases in between. CDR1 is SGHNT and CDR2 is YENEEA in the germline V gene. The length of the CDR3 is 13 residues. CDR3 nucleotides: TGTGCCAGCAGCTTGGGGGGGCGAGAGACCCAGTACTTC. Amino acid sequence: CASSLGGRETQYF.

V usage is TRBV28 and J usage is TRBJ1-3; no clear D. The ends were cut back, 8 bases at V and 4 bases at J, with 12 bases in the middle. CDR1 and CDR2 (germline): MDHEN, SYDVKM. The CDR3 is 13 residues long. The CDR3 sequence: CASSRLPGNTIYF. The DNA for the CDR3 is TGTGCCAGCTCTCGGTTGCCCGGAAACACCATATATTTT.

V usage is TRBV2 and J usage is TRBJ1-5; D perhaps matches TRBD1 (6 bases). The CDR3 runs 14 residues. CDR1 SNHLY and CDR2 FYNNEI come from the germline V gene. V lost 4 bases, J lost 6 bases, and 13 bases lay in between. Here the CDR3 DNA reads TGTGCCAGCAGTGTTGACAGGACAAGTCAGCCCCAGCATTTT. It specifies CASSVDRTSQPQHF.

The J gene is TRBJ2-7, the V gene TRBV5-4, with 8 bases that match TRBD2. The ends lost 0 bases at V and 3 bases at J; junction bases unmatched: 5. Germline CDR1 and CDR2: SGHNT and YYREEE (reference sequence). The CDR3 is made up of 15 amino acids. The CDR3 spells CASSLGRGASYEQYF. CDR3 DNA: TGTGCCAGCAGCTTGGGGCGGGGGGCGAGCTACGAGCAGTACTTC. The full variable domain, its missing parts supplied by reference TRBV5-4 and TRBJ2-7, is ETGVTQSPTHLIKTRGQQVTLRCSSQSGHNTVSWYQQALGQGPQFIFQYYREEENGRGNFPPRFSGLQFPNYSSELNVNALELDDSALYLCASSLGRGASYEQYFGPGTRLTVT.

The CDR3 loop is CASSRDRARSPLHF. The CDR3 DNA reads TGTGCCAGCAGCCGTGACAGGGCACGTTCACCCCTCCACTTT. V gene TRBV6-5 combines with J gene TRBJ1-6; 7 positions match TRBD1. J gave up 9 bases and V 6 bases, and 8 bases lay outside the gene matches. Germline V gene sequence: CDR1 MNHEY, CDR2 SVGAGI. The CDR3 is 14 amino acids.